This T cell receptor beta chain comes out of a study of blood T cell repertoires in COVID-19. Study-wide context: The study drew acute and convalescent COVID-19 samples from the United States, Italy and Spain.

TCRdb's copy holds only in-frame clones and misses some; the assay was immunoSEQ multiplex PCR. The sample has around 70,000 clones; about 82% are singletons. CDR3 length: 13 amino acids. J was trimmed by 8 bases and V by 5 bases; bases with no gene match: 8. From germline, CDR1 is SGHTA and CDR2 FQGNSA. The sequence was collected from a man in his forties or fifties with acute or convalescent COVID-19. Sequencing was carried out using peripheral blood. V is TRBV7-2 and J is TRBJ1-1; TRBD1 aligns across 7 bases. The CDR3 region is CASSRGQVPEAFF. CDR3 bases: TGTGCCAGCAGCAGAGGACAGGTGCCCGAAGCTTTCTTT.